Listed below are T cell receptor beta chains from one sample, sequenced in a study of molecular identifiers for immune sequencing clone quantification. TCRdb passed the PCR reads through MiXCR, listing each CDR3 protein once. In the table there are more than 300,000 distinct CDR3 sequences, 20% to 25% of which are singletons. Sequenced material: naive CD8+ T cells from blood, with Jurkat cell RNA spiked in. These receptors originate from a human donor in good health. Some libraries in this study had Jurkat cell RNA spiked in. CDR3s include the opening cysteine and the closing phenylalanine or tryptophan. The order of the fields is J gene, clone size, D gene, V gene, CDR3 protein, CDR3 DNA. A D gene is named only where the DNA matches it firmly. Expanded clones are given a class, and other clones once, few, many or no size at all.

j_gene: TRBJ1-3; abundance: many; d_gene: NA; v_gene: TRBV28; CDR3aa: CASGTQTGNTIYF; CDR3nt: TGTGCCAGCGGGACTCAGACTGGAAACACCATATATTTT
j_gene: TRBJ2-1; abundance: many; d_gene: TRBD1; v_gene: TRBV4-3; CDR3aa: CASSQGTGPYNEQFF; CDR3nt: TGCGCCAGCAGCCAAGGGACAGGGCCCTACAATGAGCAGTTCTTC
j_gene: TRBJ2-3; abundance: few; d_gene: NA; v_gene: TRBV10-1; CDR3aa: CASSESILGGDTQYF; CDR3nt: TGCGCCAGCAGTGAGTCGATTCTAGGCGGAGATACGCAGTATTTT
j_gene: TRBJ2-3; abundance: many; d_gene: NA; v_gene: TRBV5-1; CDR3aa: CASSLDERETTDTQYF; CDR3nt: TGCGCCAGCAGCTTGGATGAGAGGGAAACCACAGATACGCAGTATTTT
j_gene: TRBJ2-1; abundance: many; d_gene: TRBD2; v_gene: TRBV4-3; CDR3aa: CASSQDKRPRLAAYNEQFF; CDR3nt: TGCGCCAGCAGCCAAGATAAACGGCCCCGACTAGCGGCCTACAATGAGCAGTTCTTC
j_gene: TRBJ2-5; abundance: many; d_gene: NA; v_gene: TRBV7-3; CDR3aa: CASSLTGGGETQYF; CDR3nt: TGTGCCAGCAGCTTAACGGGAGGCGGGGAGACCCAGTACTTC
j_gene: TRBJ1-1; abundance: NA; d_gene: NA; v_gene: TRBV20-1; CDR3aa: CSARVQGPGQAFF; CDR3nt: TGCAGTGCTAGAGTGCAAGGCCCGGGCCAAGCTTTCTTT
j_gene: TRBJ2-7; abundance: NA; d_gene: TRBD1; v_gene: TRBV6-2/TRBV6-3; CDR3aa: CASNLGPVLGQGAYEQYF; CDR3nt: TGTGCCAGCAACCTCGGGCCCGTTCTTGGCCAGGGGGCCTACGAGCAGTACTTC
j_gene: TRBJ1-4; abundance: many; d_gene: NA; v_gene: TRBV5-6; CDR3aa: CASSENHHFAGEKLFF; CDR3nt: TGTGCCAGCAGCGAGAATCATCATTTCGCGGGAGAAAAACTGTTTTTT
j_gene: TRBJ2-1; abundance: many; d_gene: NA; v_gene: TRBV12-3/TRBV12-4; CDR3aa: CASSLRGGAYNEQFF; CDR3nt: TGTGCCAGCAGTTTGAGGGGGGGTGCCTACAATGAGCAGTTCTTC
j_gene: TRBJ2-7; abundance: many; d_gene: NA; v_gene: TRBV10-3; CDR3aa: CAISDLPGFYEQYF; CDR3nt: TGTGCCATCAGTGACCTCCCAGGCTTCTACGAGCAGTACTTC
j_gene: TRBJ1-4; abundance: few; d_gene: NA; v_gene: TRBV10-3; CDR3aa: CAISAGGSTNEKLFF; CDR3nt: TGTGCCATCAGTGCGGGGGGGTCAACTAATGAAAAACTGTTTTTT
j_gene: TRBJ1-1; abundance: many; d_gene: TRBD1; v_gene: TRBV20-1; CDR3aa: CSAWDRIPTEAFF; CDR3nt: TGCAGTGCTTGGGACAGAATCCCCACTGAAGCTTTCTTT
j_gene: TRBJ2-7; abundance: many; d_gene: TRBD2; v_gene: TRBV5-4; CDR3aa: CASSLVLAGDEQYF; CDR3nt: TGTGCCAGCAGCTTGGTACTAGCGGGGGACGAGCAGTACTTC
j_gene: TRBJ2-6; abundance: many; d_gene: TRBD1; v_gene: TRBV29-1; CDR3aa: CSVAGTGVAGANVLTF; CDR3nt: TGCAGCGTTGCTGGGACAGGGGTTGCTGGGGCCAACGTCCTGACTTTC
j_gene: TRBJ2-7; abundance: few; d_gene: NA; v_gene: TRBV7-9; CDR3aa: CASSLAPRESYEQYF; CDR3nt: TGTGCCAGCAGCTTAGCCCCCAGGGAGAGCTACGAGCAGTACTTC
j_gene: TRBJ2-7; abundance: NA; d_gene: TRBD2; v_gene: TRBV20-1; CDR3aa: CSAVPAWGGGLSYEQYF; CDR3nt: TGCAGTGCCGTACCGGCCTGGGGGGGGGGACTCTCCTACGAGCAGTACTTC
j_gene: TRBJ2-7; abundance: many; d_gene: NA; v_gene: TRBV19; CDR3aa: CASSRGFADEQYF; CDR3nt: TGTGCCAGTAGTAGGGGGTTCGCGGACGAGCAGTACTTC
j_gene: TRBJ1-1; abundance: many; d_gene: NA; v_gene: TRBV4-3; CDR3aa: CASSQDSGTGTEAFF; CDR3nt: TGCGCCAGCAGCCAAGACTCCGGTACTGGCACTGAAGCTTTCTTT
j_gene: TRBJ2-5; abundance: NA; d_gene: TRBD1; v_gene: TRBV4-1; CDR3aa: CASSQLGTGGVETQYF; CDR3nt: TGCGCCAGCAGCCAATTAGGTACAGGGGGCGTCGAGACCCAGTACTTC
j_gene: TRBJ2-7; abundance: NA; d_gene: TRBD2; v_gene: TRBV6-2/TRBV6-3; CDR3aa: CASSYGAGADEQYF; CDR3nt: TGTGCCAGCAGTTACGGCGCGGGAGCAGACGAGCAGTACTTC
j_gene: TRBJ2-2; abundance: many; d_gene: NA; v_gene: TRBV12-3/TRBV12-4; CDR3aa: CASSSGELFF; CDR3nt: TGTGCCAGCAGTTCCGGGGAGCTGTTTTTT
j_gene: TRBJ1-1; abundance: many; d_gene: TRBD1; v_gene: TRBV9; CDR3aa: CASSVDRDRGGTTEAFF; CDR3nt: TGTGCCAGCAGCGTAGACCGGGACAGGGGTGGAACCACTGAAGCTTTCTTT
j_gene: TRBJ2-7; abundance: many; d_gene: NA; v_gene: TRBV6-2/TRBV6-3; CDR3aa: CASSREGYEQYF; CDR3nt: TGTGCCAGCAGCCGTGAAGGCTACGAGCAGTACTTC
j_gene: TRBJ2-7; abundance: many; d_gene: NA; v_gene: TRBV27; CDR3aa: CASSQSGESLYEQYF; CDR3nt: TGTGCCAGCAGCCAGTCCGGGGAGTCTCTCTACGAGCAGTACTTC
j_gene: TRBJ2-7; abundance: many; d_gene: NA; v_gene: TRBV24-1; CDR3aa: CATGTGYEQYF; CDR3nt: TGTGCCACCGGGACGGGATACGAGCAGTACTTC
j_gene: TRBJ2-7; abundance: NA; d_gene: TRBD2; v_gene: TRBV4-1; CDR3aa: CASGQDLASGTYEQYF; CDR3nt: TGCGCCAGCGGCCAAGATTTGGCTAGCGGTACCTACGAGCAGTACTTC
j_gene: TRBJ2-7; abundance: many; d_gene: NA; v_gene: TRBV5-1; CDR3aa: CASRNFPAYEQYF; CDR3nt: TGCGCCAGCAGGAACTTCCCGGCCTACGAGCAGTACTTC
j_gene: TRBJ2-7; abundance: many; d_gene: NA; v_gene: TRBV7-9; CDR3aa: CASSPVRQGRYEQYF; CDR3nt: TGTGCCAGCAGCCCAGTTCGGCAGGGCCGGTACGAGCAGTACTTC
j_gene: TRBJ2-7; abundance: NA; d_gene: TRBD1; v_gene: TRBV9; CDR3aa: CASSETGRGQDEQYF; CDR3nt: TGTGCCAGCAGCGAGACGGGAAGGGGGCAGGACGAGCAGTACTTC
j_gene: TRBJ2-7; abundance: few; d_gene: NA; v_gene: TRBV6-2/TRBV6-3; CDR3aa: CASSTLAGMVDEQYF; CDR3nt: TGTGCCAGCAGTACCTTGGCAGGGATGGTCGACGAGCAGTACTTC
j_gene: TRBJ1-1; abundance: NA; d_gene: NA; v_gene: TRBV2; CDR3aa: CASSEPGTTEAFF; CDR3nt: TGTGCCAGCAGCGAGCCCGGGACCACTGAAGCTTTCTTT
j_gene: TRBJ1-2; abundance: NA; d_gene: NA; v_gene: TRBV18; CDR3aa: CASSPSGERGYTF; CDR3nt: TGTGCCAGCTCACCAAGCGGGGAGCGTGGCTACACCTTC
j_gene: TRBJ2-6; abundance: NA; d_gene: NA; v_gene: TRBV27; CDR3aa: CASTSEMWGSGANVLTF; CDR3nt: TGTGCCAGCACTTCCGAGATGTGGGGCTCTGGGGCCAACGTCCTGACTTTC
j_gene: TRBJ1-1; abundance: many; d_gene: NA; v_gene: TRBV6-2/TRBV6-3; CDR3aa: CASSTTELNTEAFF; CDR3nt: TGTGCCAGCAGCACGACAGAACTGAACACTGAAGCTTTCTTT
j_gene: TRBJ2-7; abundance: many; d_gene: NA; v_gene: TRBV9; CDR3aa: CASSPPQGPGEQYF; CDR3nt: TGTGCCAGCAGCCCACCACAGGGCCCCGGGGAGCAGTACTTC
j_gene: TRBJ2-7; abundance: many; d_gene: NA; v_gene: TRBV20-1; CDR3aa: CSAHADSYEQYF; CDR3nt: TGCAGTGCTCACGCGGACAGCTACGAGCAGTACTTC
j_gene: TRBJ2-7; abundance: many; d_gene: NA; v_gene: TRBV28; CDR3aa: CASSPTLGYEQYF; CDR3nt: TGTGCCAGCAGTCCGACCTTAGGATACGAGCAGTACTTC
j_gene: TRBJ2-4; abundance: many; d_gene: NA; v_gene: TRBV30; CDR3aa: CAWSVPVAKNIQYF; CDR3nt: TGTGCCTGGAGTGTACCCGTTGCCAAAAACATTCAGTACTTC
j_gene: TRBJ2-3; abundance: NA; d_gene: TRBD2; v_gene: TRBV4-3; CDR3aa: CASSQDEAGVKDTQYF; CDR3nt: TGCGCCAGCAGCCAAGATGAGGCGGGAGTGAAAGATACGCAGTATTTT
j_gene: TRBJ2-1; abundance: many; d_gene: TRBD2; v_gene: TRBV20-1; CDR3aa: CSARVLERGYNEQFF; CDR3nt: TGCAGTGCTAGAGTTTTGGAGCGGGGATACAATGAGCAGTTCTTC
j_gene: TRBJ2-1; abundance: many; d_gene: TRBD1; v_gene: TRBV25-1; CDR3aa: CASSEGTGAIYNEQFF; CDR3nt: TGTGCCAGCAGTGAAGGGACAGGGGCTATCTACAATGAGCAGTTCTTC
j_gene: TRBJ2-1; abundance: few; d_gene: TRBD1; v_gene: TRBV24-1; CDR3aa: CATGTEINNEQFF; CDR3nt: TGTGCCACCGGGACAGAAATTAACAATGAGCAGTTCTTC
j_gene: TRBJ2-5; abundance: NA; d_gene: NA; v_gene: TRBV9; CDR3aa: CASSSTDRQETQYF; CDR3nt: TGTGCCAGCAGTTCAACGGATCGACAAGAGACCCAGTACTTC
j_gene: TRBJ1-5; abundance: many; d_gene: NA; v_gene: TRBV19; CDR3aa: CASNSAGYTLSDQPQHF; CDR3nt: TGTGCCAGTAATTCCGCGGGTTACACACTTTCCGATCAGCCCCAGCATTTT
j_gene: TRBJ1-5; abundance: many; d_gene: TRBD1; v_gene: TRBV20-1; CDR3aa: CSARTGNQPQHF; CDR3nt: TGCAGTGCTAGGACAGGGAATCAGCCCCAGCATTTT
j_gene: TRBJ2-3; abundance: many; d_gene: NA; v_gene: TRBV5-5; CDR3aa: CASSLNSLDTQYF; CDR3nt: TGTGCCAGCAGCTTGAACTCATTGGATACGCAGTATTTT
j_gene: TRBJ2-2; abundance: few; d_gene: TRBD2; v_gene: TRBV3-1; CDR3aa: CASRPTLAGDSTGELFF; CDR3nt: TGTGCCAGCAGACCAACACTAGCGGGGGATAGTACCGGGGAGCTGTTTTTT
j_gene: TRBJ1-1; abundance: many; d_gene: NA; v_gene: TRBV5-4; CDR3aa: CASSLTIGAGGTEAFF; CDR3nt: TGTGCCAGCAGCTTGACAATCGGGGCTGGAGGCACTGAAGCTTTCTTT
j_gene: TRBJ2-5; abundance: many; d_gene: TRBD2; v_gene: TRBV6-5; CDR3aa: CASSYLGTREETQYF; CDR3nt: TGTGCCAGCAGTTACCTTGGGACTAGAGAAGAGACCCAGTACTTC
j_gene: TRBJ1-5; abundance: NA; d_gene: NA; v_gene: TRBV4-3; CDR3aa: CASSQDHGLRQPQHF; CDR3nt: TGCGCCAGCAGCCAAGACCATGGATTGCGTCAGCCCCAGCATTTT